A selection of T cell receptor beta chains follows, all from one sample in a study of brain metastases from non-small cell lung cancer. Clones were sequenced by immunoSEQ multiplex PCR, and TCRdb holds only the in-frame ones, with some missing. The sample lists 600 to 850 clones, 85% to 90% occurring once. Material: tumor-adjacent normal tissue. These receptors were collected from a donor aged 40 or older with non-small cell lung cancer. Both conserved end residues are part of each CDR3. D genes are given only for firm matches. Some rows mark clone size as missing; the rest say once, few, many or name a class of expanded clone.

v_gene	d_gene	abundance	j_gene	CDR3nt	CDR3aa
TRBV30	TRBD1	-	TRBJ1-1	TGTGCCTGGAGTAAGGGGGCAAGGACTGAAGCTTTCTTT	CAWSKGARTEAFF
TRBV24-1	TRBD1	-	TRBJ1-5	TGTGCCACCAGTGACTCCGGGACAGGGAGCAATCAGCCCCAGCATTTT	CATSDSGTGSNQPQHF
TRBV4-2	-	-	TRBJ1-1	TGTGCCAGCAGCCGGGGAGACACGAACACTGAAGCTTTCTTT	CASSRGDTNTEAFF
TRBV6-5	TRBD1	-	TRBJ2-2	TGTGTCAGCAGGGACAGGGGGGACACCGGGGAGCTGTTTTTT	CVSRDRGDTGELFF
TRBV7-3	-	-	TRBJ2-2	TGTGCCAGCAGCTTAAGGGCGCAGAACACCGGGGAGCTGTTTTTT	CASSLRAQNTGELFF
TRBV9	-	-	TRBJ2-1	TGTGCCAGCAGCGTAGTGCCGGACAATGAGCAGTTCTTC	CASSVVPDNEQFF
TRBV21-1	-	-	TRBJ1-5	TGTGCCAGCAGCAAAGCGCTGGGACACCGGACATATAGCAATCAGCCCCAGCATTTT	CASSKALGHRTYSNQPQHF
TRBV2	-	-	TRBJ1-4	TGTGCCAGCAGGAGGGGGGAGACTAATGAAAAACTGTTTTTT	CASRRGETNEKLFF
TRBV30	-	-	TRBJ2-7	TGTGCCTGGAGTGTCCAGCCGGGCGAGCAGTACTTC	CAWSVQPGEQYF
TRBV5-3	-	-	TRBJ2-1	TGTGCCAGAAGCTTGGGCTATGAGCAGTTCTTC	CARSLGYEQFF
TRBV10-3	-	once	TRBJ1-2	TGTGCCACCCTTGAGGGAACTGGCGGCTACACCTTC	CATLEGTGGYTF
TRBV14	TRBD1	few	TRBJ1-1	TGTGCCAGCAGCGAGACAGGGGGCTCGACCAAAGCTTTCTTT	CASSETGGSTKAFF
TRBV5-1	-	-	TRBJ2-3	TGCGCCAGCAGCTTGGGTGGCACAGATACGCAGTATTTT	CASSLGGTDTQYF
TRBV10-3	-	-	TRBJ2-2	TGTGCCATCAGTGAGAGTGGACCGAACACCGGGGAGCTGTTTTTT	CAISESGPNTGELFF
TRBV18	-	-	TRBJ2-1	TGTGCCAGCTCACCGAGACAGGAAACGGCGGTCAATGAGCAGTTCTTC	CASSPRQETAVNEQFF
TRBV5-1	-	-	TRBJ1-6	TGCGCCAGCAGCTTGAAAGGGGACTATAATTCACCCCTCCACTTT	CASSLKGDYNSPLHF
TRBV21-1	-	-	TRBJ1-1	TGTGCCAGCAGCGTCGATCTAGCTACAACAATTCGCACTGAAGCTTTCTTT	CASSVDLATTIRTEAFF
TRBV10-1	TRBD2	-	TRBJ2-3	TGCGCCAGCAGTGAGTCAGTTAGCGGGACAGATACGCAGTATTTT	CASSESVSGTDTQYF
TRBV29-1	-	once	TRBJ1-1	TGCAGCGTTGTGGGGGGTGTGAAGTCTGAAGCTTTCTTT	CSVVGGVKSEAFF
TRBV19	-	few	TRBJ2-2	TGTGCCAGTAGTATCGACAGAAACACCGGGGAGCTGTTTTTT	CASSIDRNTGELFF
TRBV6-6	-	-	TRBJ1-1	TGTGCCAGCACCATCAATCCTGTGGGAGAGGCGGAAGCTTTCTTT	CASTINPVGEAEAFF
TRBV27	TRBD1	-	TRBJ1-2	TGTGCCAGCAGAGGGGGCATGGATGGCTACACCTTC	CASRGGMDGYTF
TRBV7-6	-	once	TRBJ2-1	TGTGCCAGCAAGCTAGCAGGATACAATGAGCAGTTCTTC	CASKLAGYNEQFF
TRBV5-1	-	-	TRBJ2-2	TGCGCCAGCAGCTCGTCCCGTTCCGGGACAAAGAACGCCGGGGAGCTGTTTTTT	CASSSSRSGTKNAGELFF
TRBV28	-	-	TRBJ2-4	TGTGCCAGCAGTTTGCTTTACGCCAAAAACATTCAGTACTTC	CASSLLYAKNIQYF
TRBV11-3	-	few	TRBJ2-5	TGTGCCAGCAGCTCGGAGACCCAGTACTTC	CASSSETQYF
TRBV5-6	TRBD1	-	TRBJ1-4	TGTGCCAGCAGCTTGGCAGGGGGAGGAACTAATGAAAAACTATTTTTT	CASSLAGGGTNEKLFF
TRBV6-4	-	-	TRBJ2-3	TGTGCCAGCAGTGAGATACTCAGCAGCCCAGGTACGCAGTATTTT	CASSEILSSPGTQYF
TRBV6-5	TRBD2	-	TRBJ2-3	TGTGCCAGCAGTTACGTAGCGGGAGGGCTTGCAGATACGCAGTATTTT	CASSYVAGGLADTQYF
TRBV6-7	TRBD2	few	TRBJ2-1	TGTGCCAGCAGCCCCGTTGTAGCGGGAGGCTACAATGAGCAGTTCTTC	CASSPVVAGGYNEQFF
TRBV5-4	-	-	TRBJ1-4	TGTGCCAGCAGCCCCGGGACCGAAAACCACCTTGAAAAACTGTTTTTT	CASSPGTENHLEKLFF
TRBV30	-	once	TRBJ2-5	TGTGCCTGGAGTGTTAGTAAAGAGACCCAGTACTTC	CAWSVSKETQYF
TRBV3-1/TRBV3-2	TRBD2	-	TRBJ2-5	TGTGCCAGCAGCCCGGGGACTAGCGGCGTCGAGACCCAGTACTTC	CASSPGTSGVETQYF
TRBV27	-	-	TRBJ2-7	TGTGCCAGCAGTTTAGACGGCGGGTTCTACGAGCAGTACTTC	CASSLDGGFYEQYF
TRBV14	TRBD2	-	TRBJ2-1	TGTGCCAGCAGCCAGTCTAGCGGGAGTCTTCTGGTGCGGTTCTTC	CASSQSSGSLLVRFF
TRBV12-3/TRBV12-4	-	-	TRBJ1-4	TGTGCCAGCAGTTACGGGAGCTTCGAAAAACTGTTTTTT	CASSYGSFEKLFF
TRBV27	-	-	TRBJ2-3	TGTGCCAGCAGTACGGGGATAATAGATACGCAGTATTTT	CASSTGIIDTQYF
TRBV6-5	-	-	TRBJ2-1	TGTGCCAGCACTTATGGGGGAACGGGGAATGAGCAGTTCTTC	CASTYGGTGNEQFF
TRBV2	-	few	TRBJ1-5	TGTGCCAGCAGGTCACAGGTGGCAAATGTGCCCCAGCATTTT	CASRSQVANVPQHF
TRBV6-1	TRBD2	-	TRBJ2-2	TGTGCCAGCAGTGAAATGGCGGGAGGCAATACCGGGGAGCTGTTTTTT	CASSEMAGGNTGELFF
TRBV9	-	-	TRBJ2-1	TGTGCCAGCAGCGTAGTCCCCGACAATGAGCAGTTCTTC	CASSVVPDNEQFF
TRBV30	TRBD1	-	TRBJ1-1	TGTGCCTGGAGCCCTGGGACAGCTGAAGCTTTCTTT	CAWSPGTAEAFF
TRBV19	-	-	TRBJ2-2	TGTGCCAGTAGTCTGGACAGGAACACCGGGGAGCTGTTTTTT	CASSLDRNTGELFF
TRBV2	-	-	TRBJ2-7	TGTGCCAGCAGGCAACTAGCAGAGAGCTCCTACGAGCAGTACTTC	CASRQLAESSYEQYF
TRBV24-1	TRBD1	once	TRBJ1-2	TGTGCCACCGGGACAGGGGCGGGCTACACCTTC	CATGTGAGYTF